These 14 T cell receptor beta chains originate from one sample sequenced in a study of ipilimumab plus nivolumab after autologous stem cell transplantation. Using immunoSEQ multiplex PCR, the repertoire was profiled, and TCRdb retains in-frame clones only, with some absent. The profile shows fewer than 85,000 clones, about 83% of them singletons. The sequenced sample was PBMCs, obtained in a trial of ipilimumab plus nivolumab as post-transplant consolidation. The receptors were sampled from a male donor with diffuse large B-cell lymphoma.

In its sample, this clone was seen many times. This chain connects TRBV11-2 to TRBJ1-1; possibly TRBD1 for D (5 bases). Germline V lookup: CDR1 SGHAT, CDR2 FQNNGV. The V end was cut by 0 bases, the J end by 4 bases, with 9 bases between. The CDR3 contains 14 residues. The CDR3 DNA reads as TGTGCCAGCAGCTTAGAGGGGGTGGGCACTGAAGCTTTCTTT. Its protein product is CASSLEGVGTEAFF.

The chain has TRBV10-3 and TRBJ2-3; the match to TRBD2 covers 12 bases. There are 16 residues in the CDR3. Losses at the gene ends were 1 base for V and 6 bases for J; bases not matched to a gene: 5. Germline V lookup: CDR1 ENHRY, CDR2 SYGVKD. The CDR3 spells CAISEWTSGAADTQYF. CDR3 DNA sequence: TGTGCCATCAGTGAGTGGACTAGCGGGGCGGCGGATACGCAGTATTTT.

This clone has just a few counts. The rearrangement links TRBV7-8 to TRBJ2-3; D is perhaps TRBD2 (6 bases). The CDR3 has 16 residues. Germline V gene sequence: CDR1 SGHVS, CDR2 FQNEAQ. V lost 5 bases and J 3 bases, leaving 18 bases between the germline ends. CDR3 protein: CASSPRGFGGTDTQYF. CDR3 in DNA: TGTGCCAGCAGCCCCCGGGGATTCGGGGGAACAGATACGCAGTATTTT.

CDR3 region: CASSYLQGTEQYF. The CDR3 bases are TGTGCCAGCAGTTACCTGCAGGGAACCGAGCAGTACTTC. V gene TRBV6-5 combines with J gene TRBJ2-7; possible D gene TRBD1, 5 bases. Germline loops: CDR1 MNHEY, CDR2 SVGAGI. The V end was cut by 2 bases, the J end by 6 bases, with 11 bases between. This CDR3 is built from 13 residues.

The chain uses TRBV5-5 and TRBJ2-7; 10 positions agree with TRBD2. This CDR3 spans 16 amino acids. Germline loops: CDR1 SGHKS, CDR2 YYEKEE (reference sequence). The junction had 11 bases not matched to a gene; V was cut back by 5 bases and J by 3 bases. This CDR3 is CASRQRGGSPIYEQYF. The CDR3 nucleotides read TGTGCCAGCAGACAGCGGGGGGGCTCTCCCATCTACGAGCAGTACTTC.

V usage is TRBV30 and J usage is TRBJ2-3; 7 nucleotides line up with TRBD2. Unmatched junction bases numbered 2, after V lost 5 bases and J lost 0 bases. Germline-derived CDR1 and CDR2 are GTSNPN and SVGIG (reference sequence). This CDR3 spans 13 amino acids. The CDR3 is CAWASGSTDTQYF. The CDR3 nucleotides read TGTGCCTGGGCTAGCGGAAGCACAGATACGCAGTATTTT.

The V and J genes are TRBV6-6 and TRBJ2-7, with a possible D match to TRBD1 (6 bases). The germline V gene has CDR1 MNHNY and CDR2 SVGAGI (reference sequence). The V gene lost 6 bases and the J gene lost 0 bases, with 18 bases spanning the gap. CDR3 length: 16 amino acids. CDR3 sequence: CASRTETGMSSYEQYF. The CDR3 nucleotides are TGTGCCAGCAGGACAGAGACAGGAATGAGCTCCTACGAGCAGTACTTC.

V usage is TRBV7-9 and J usage is TRBJ2-2; 7 bases are a match to TRBD2. This CDR3 is built from 16 residues. The V and J ends lost 7 bases and 1 base, in that order; junction bases with no gene match: 9. Germline values: CDR1 SEHNR, CDR2 FQNEAQ (reference sequence). The CDR3 bases are TGTGCCAGCAACCCCCTTGCGGGAGAGAACACCGGGGAGCTGTTTTTT. Translating gives CASNPLAGENTGELFF.

This clone was seen only once. The chain couples TRBV14 to TRBJ1-5; D may be TRBD1 (5 bases). CDR1 SGHDN and CDR2 FVKESK come from the germline V gene. V was pared by 0 bases and J by 1 base, with 10 bases between. The CDR3 runs to 16 residues. The chain's CDR3 is CASSQEQAGSNQPQHF. The CDR3 nucleotides are TGTGCCAGCAGCCAAGAACAGGCGGGAAGCAATCAGCCCCAGCATTTT.

The chain is built from TRBV6-5 and TRBJ1-1; D is uncertain. The CDR3 extends over 14 amino acids. Germline V gene lookup returns CDR1 MNHEY and CDR2 SVGAGI. V was trimmed by 2 bases and J by 5 bases, leaving 12 bases between them. The CDR3 DNA sequence: TGTGCCAGCAGTTACGCCGACGGCGATACTGAAGCTTTCTTT. Protein: CASSYADGDTEAFF.

The V and J genes are TRBV2 and TRBJ2-3, with D unclear. The germline V gene has CDR1 SNHLY and CDR2 FYNNEI. The CDR3 has 14 residues. V lost 7 bases and J lost 2, with 13 bases in between. CDR3 sequence reads: CASNADPLTDTQYF. CDR3 bases: TGTGCCAGCAATGCAGACCCCCTCACAGATACGCAGTATTTT.

This clone occurred a few times. V and J are TRBV4-1 and TRBJ1-5; 9 nucleotides line up with TRBD1. CDR3 length: 15 residues. Germline-derived CDR1 and CDR2 are MGHRA and YSYEKL. Trimming removed 4 bases from V and 4 bases from J; junction bases left unmatched: 5. The CDR3 DNA follows: TGCGCCAGCAGCCGTCAGGACAGGGGAAATCAGCCCCAGCATTTT. Translation gives CASSRQDRGNQPQHF.

The V and J genes are TRBV7-9 and TRBJ2-5, with TRBD2 matching 8 bases. There are 14 residues in the CDR3. V lost 5 bases to trimming and J lost 5 bases; unmatched junction nucleotides: 7. Germline CDR1 and CDR2: SEHNR and FQNEAQ (reference sequence). CDR3 sequence: CASSRREGGETQYF. DNA for the CDR3: TGTGCCAGCAGCCGCCGGGAGGGGGGGGAGACCCAGTACTTC.

V and J are TRBV6-4 and TRBJ1-6; D ambiguous. Germline V gene data show CDR1 as MRHNA and CDR2 as SNTAGT. V was trimmed by 7 bases and J by 6 bases, leaving 19 bases between them. The CDR3 consists of 16 residues. The CDR3, as DNA: TGTGCCAGCACCCCGGGGAGTCCCCTAGGTAATTCACCCCTCCACTTT. Protein: CASTPGSPLGNSPLHF.